This TCR beta chain was documented in a study of regulatory T cells in long-lasting Graves disease (dated by TCRdb to about 2021). With respect to the entire study: In the newly diagnosed Graves' disease group, patients had been taking antithyroid drugs for less than 3 months. Peripheral blood TCR sequencing and RNA sequencing compared persistent Graves' disease patients with newly diagnosed Graves' disease patients. The study took place in China and was registered as a clinical trial. TCR sequencing covered roughly 13 persistent and roughly 20 newly diagnosed Graves' disease patients, around 33 samples in total.

Beyond this particular receptor, the publication reports: More public clonotypes were shared among persistent patients (fewer than 3,000) than among newly diagnosed patients (roughly 1,000). Because the primary lesion, thyroid tissue, could not be accessed, the study looked at peripheral blood alone. As a limitation, the authors acknowledged that the small sample size may reduce accuracy. Persistent Graves' disease patients showed lower TCR Shannon entropy and fewer highly expanded clones than newly diagnosed patients, suggesting clonal expansion. Sequencing and analysis were restricted to the TCR beta chain. Preferential use of TRBV28, TRBJ1-2 and TRBJ2-5 was observed in persistent disease, whereas TRBV20-1 and TRBJ2-1 were favored in newly diagnosed disease.

Library preparation employed multiplex PCR. The reads were generated on an Illumina HiSeq 4000. TCR beta libraries were built with iRepertoire HTBI primers and Arm-PCR amplification of CDR3 regions. Before sequencing, the PCR products went through gel purification. The paper's data handling went like this. Gene usage analysis of CDR3 amino acid clonotypes relied on the roughly 60 TRBV and 14 TRBJ segments identified across samples. COPE and FqMerger were used to merge the filtered high-quality paired reads into contigs. Contigs were aligned with BLAST to IMGT TRBV, TRBD and TRBJ reference genes, and CDR3 was defined per IMGT. Clonotypes above 0.1% frequency were classified as highly expanded clones. Shannon entropy was used to measure repertoire diversity, and the Gini coefficient was used to measure V-J evenness. A clonotype was considered public if more than one individual shared it. Using fastp at Q25 and MiXCR, TCRdb reprocessed the public reads and kept productive beta chains. Entries are consolidated by CDR3 protein sequence, retaining the most common genes and DNA. TCRdb, not the authors, supplied the V and J calls. The sample table holds about 610,000 distinct CDR3 sequences, of which about 15% were seen once. Around 11% of the sample lies in the top ten.

In the paper's terms, the time point label means: newly diagnosed GD, antithyroid drugs for less than 3 months. For both TCR sequencing and RNA sequencing, RNA was extracted from PBMCs using TRIzol. The diagnosis of Graves' disease was made according to American Thyroid Association guidelines. Patients for the study were recruited at an endocrinology department in Xi'an, China. Each patient gave approximately 9.7 milliliters of peripheral blood, collected in an EDTA anticoagulant tube. Ficoll Paque Plus density gradient separation was used to isolate PBMCs, and no additional T cell sorting was done. An Agilent 2100 Bioanalyzer and agarose gel were used to check RNA quality, while a NanoDrop 2000 measured RNA concentration. V loses 0 bases at its end and J loses 7 bases; junction bases beyond the gene matches: 6. Reading the germline V gene gives CDR1 SGHRS and CDR2 YFSETQ. From its cysteine to its phenylalanine, the CDR3 spans 16 amino acids. Only the CDR3 portion is preserved as DNA: 48 bases, with reading frame beginning at the first base.

This clonotype was seen repeatedly, ten times or more. There is no known antigen for this receptor. No much larger clone is present one base from it, and per-base qualities are unavailable. These data were likewise used in another study, on T cells in Graves' hyperthyroidism and ophthalmopathy. In that second paper, the authors write: Graves' hyperthyroidism was defined as stable when no progression to ophthalmopathy occurred over 18 months of follow-up. Hyperthyroidism patients were aged 18 to 65 years and newly diagnosed, with disease duration of less than 2 months. Exclusion was applied to patients with uncontrolled infections, other autoimmune diseases, pregnancy or lactation. Diagnoses were established on the basis of clinical symptoms, serum thyroxine and TRAb, thyroid ultrasound, and orbital computed tomography. For the first round of RT-PCR on the TCR CDR3, the HTBI primer set was used together with the Qiagen OneStep RT-PCR kit. Most expanded thyroid clonotypes (frequency above 0.001) were also detected in blood, suggesting blood repertoires may reflect thyroid immune responses. In cross-validation, a model built on a 13 V-J signature told ophthalmopathy apart from stable hyperthyroidism with 85% to 90% sensitivity and about 81% specificity, and in testing the same model reached 80%/75%. In validation, the model predicted progression to ophthalmopathy with approximately 70% sensitivity and approximately 72% specificity, a median of approximately 6.5 months before onset. To identify TCR V-J signatures that set the groups apart, the researchers used a discovery cohort of about a hundred patients, made up of 40 to 45 with Graves' ophthalmopathy and 57 with stable Graves' hyperthyroidism. Prospective prediction of ophthalmopathy was tested in an independent validation cohort of 18 to 20 hyperthyroidism patients and roughly 16 patients who later progressed to ophthalmopathy. For training and testing, the roughly 97 patients in the discovery cohort were randomly divided in a 7:3 ratio. In roughly six Graves' hyperthyroidism patients, the study also compared T-cell repertoires from thyroid tissue with T-cell repertoires from blood. After sampling, hyperthyroidism patients received methimazole starting at 30 mg daily, and ophthalmopathy patients received high-dose intravenous methylprednisolone. The libraries were constructed in a second round of multiplex PCR and then size-selected and purified. The libraries were sequenced on an Illumina HiSeq2000 using paired-end 100 bp reads. SOAPnuke was used to process the raw data, with reads discarded if the reads contained adapters or uncalled bases, had a mean Phred below 15, or lacked an exact constant-primer or identifier match. COPE v1.2.5 was used to merge high-quality paired reads, and clonotypes were defined as unique nucleotide sequences. MiTCR v1.1 was used to align the clonotypes against IMGT TRBV, TRBD and TRBJ reference segments. Analysis was restricted to V-J combinations with a frequency above 0.0001, which covered about 99% of repertoires. A TCS score was defined as the ratio of F50 (clonal expansion) to E x V (chaos), with BLOSUM62-based TCRdist applied between CDR3 peptides within each V-J. Welch's t-statistics and random forest reduced roughly 540 V-J features to fewer than 15, which were used in a naive Bayes classifier (R e1071). No statistical method was used to fix the sample size in advance, and group allocation was not hidden from the investigators. According to the paper, TCR Vbeta CDR3 sequencing was carried out on over 130 peripheral blood samples, which came from fewer than 50 ophthalmopathy, some 73 hyperthyroidism and approximately 17 progressor patients.

The source was peripheral blood mononuclear cells (PBMCs), collected at new diagnosis, from a patient treated with antithyroid drugs. The chain uses TRBV5-1 and TRBJ2-1; 11 of the junction bases match TRBD1. This TCR was sampled from a young man with Graves disease. Donor details come from another sample of the same person, matched by shared clones. The CDR3 region: CASSLVGTGGGNEQFF. The bases read TGCGCCAGCAGCTTGGTAGGGACAGGGGGGGGGAATGAGCAGTTCTTC.